Listed here is a single T cell receptor (beta chain). The antigen it binds to is not known. The input lacks base qualities; no much larger clone sits a single base away. Trimming removed 0 bases from V and 5 bases from J, leaving 13 bases between the germline ends. CDR1 and CDR2, looked up from the germline V gene (reference sequence), are LNHNV and YYDKDF. Reading from cysteine to phenylalanine, the CDR3 counts 15 amino acids. Just CDR3 DNA is preserved here, 45 bases in frame from base 1. This entry belongs to a study of siplizumab effects on memory and regulatory T cells (dated by TCRdb to about 2019). Regarding the study in general: The study looked at the effect of siplizumab, an anti-CD2 antibody, on alloreactive T-cell subsets in allogeneic mixed lymphocyte reactions made from human PBMCs. Paper-wide results and their limitations: Sequences below about 10^-5 frequency were poorly captured, so only a minor fraction of alloreactive clones could be mapped to unstimulated subsets. Among mappable alloreactive CD4+ clones, an average Treg-derived fraction of over 60% was observed with siplizumab, compared with 26.9% in control reactions. A naive or memory phenotype could not be assigned to roughly 80-97% of proliferating CD4+ or CD8+ clones. Whether proliferating Tregs from siplizumab cultures were suppressive was not functionally confirmed. The cumulative frequency of alloreactive sequences traceable to unstimulated CD4+ memory T cells was significantly reduced by siplizumab. Greater diversity appeared to be present in unstimulated naive T cells than in memory T cells, and a substantial contribution to the alloresponse seemed to be made by naive cells.

Libraries were built with the immunoSEQ multiplex PCR assay. Each sample had roughly 90,000 TCR templates assayed by the deep sequencing platform. Genomic DNA extracted from sorted T cells was used for TCRbeta CDR3 sequencing. The paper's processing steps were these. Clonal analysis of TCRbeta CDR3 data was done in the R programming language. Unstimulated samples were compared with post-reaction CFSE-low samples to define alloreactive CD4+ and CD8+ clones. By matching sequences to the repertoires of sorted unstimulated Treg and non-Treg cells, each alloreactive CD4+ clone was assigned a regulatory or non-regulatory origin. TCRdb's version of the immuneACCESS table is confined to in-frame rearrangements and falls short of the full clone set. An unresolved V gene accounts for under half of the shortfall where checked; the remainder is of unknown origin. The V and J calls and clone size were taken over from that table, and D and trimming were inferred from the DNA. Counted in this sample were 37,000 or so clones; more than 80% of them appeared once. The top ten hold around 0.25% of the sample.

Unstimulated CD4+ memory cells were also sequenced in three donor pairs, together with CD4+ naive, CD8+ TEMRA, CD8+ naive and CD8+ effector memory subsets. Sorted unstimulated T cells and proliferating T cells recovered from mixed lymphocyte reactions underwent TCRbeta CDR3 sequencing. Fresh whole blood from more than 9 HLA-typed healthy donors served as the source for isolating PBMCs. The chain links TRBV15 with TRBJ1-1, with an unclear D gene assignment. This TCR was sampled from a human donor in good health. The sequenced sample was naive CD4+ T cells sorted from blood. The intended sense of this specimen's cell subset or site label: unstimulated naive T cells. CDR3 protein: CATSRENEGGTEAFF. In nucleotides, the sequence is TGTGCCACCAGCAGAGAAAATGAAGGTGGGACTGAAGCTTTCTTT.